Following are 28 T cell receptor beta chains from one sample sequenced in a study of sequential checkpoint blockade in melanoma. TCRdb keeps only in-frame clones here, not all; method: immunoSEQ multiplex PCR. This table has about 11,000 clones, over 60% appearing once. Treatment defined: randomized to nivolumab then ipilimumab (arm A) or the reverse (arm B). Specimen: CD8+ T cells sorted from blood (inferred from file names), collected from a patient given nivolumab and ipilimumab in sequence. These receptors all come from a human donor with melanoma.

The rearrangement uses TRBV9 and TRBJ2-1; 7 nucleotides line up with TRBD1. Unmatched junction bases numbered 9, after V lost 3 bases and J lost 0 bases. This CDR3 is 17 amino acids long. Germline assignment: CDR1 SGDLS and CDR2 YYNGEE. CDR3: CASSGSQGLSSYNEQFF. The CDR3 DNA sequence: TGTGCCAGCAGCGGGTCACAGGGGCTTAGCTCCTACAATGAGCAGTTCTTC.

This sequence joins TRBV5-6 and TRBJ1-2; 7 bases match TRBD1. Trimming at V came to 4 bases and at J to 2 bases, leaving 5 bases not matched to a gene. The CDR3 consists of 14 residues. From germline, CDR1 is SGHDT and CDR2 YYEEEE. The CDR3, as DNA: TGTGCCAGCAGCCCAAACAGGGGAAACTATGGCTACACCTTC. Amino acids: CASSPNRGNYGYTF.

The chain couples TRBV4-2 to TRBJ2-7; 10 nucleotides align to TRBD2. V was clipped by 1 base and J by 5 bases; unmatched bases: 5. Germline CDR1 LGHNA, CDR2 YNFKEQ. The CDR3 covers 15 residues. The CDR3 loop reads CASSQASGSFDEQYF. DNA for the CDR3: TGTGCCAGCAGCCAAGCTAGCGGGAGTTTCGACGAGCAGTACTTC.

This clone has just one count. This chain links TRBV7-9 with TRBJ2-3, with a possible D match to TRBD2 (6 bases). With 6 bases removed from V and 6 bases from J, the gap between germline ends came to 10 bases. CDR3 length equals 12 residues. Looked up from germline, CDR1 is SEHNR and CDR2 is FQNEAQ (reference sequence). The CDR3 loop reads CASRNGGDTQYF. The DNA for the CDR3 is TGTGCCAGCAGAAATGGAGGGGATACGCAGTATTTT.

The chain links TRBV30 to TRBJ1-5; D is unclear. Germline V gives CDR1 GTSNPN, CDR2 SVGIG (reference sequence). Deletions cut 1 base from V and 6 bases from J, with 10 bases between. The CDR3 sequence is 13 residues long. CDR3 in amino acids: CAWSEGGGQPQHF. CDR3 DNA: TGTGCCTGGAGTGAGGGAGGAGGTCAGCCCCAGCATTTT.

This clone is judged medium-sized. The rearrangement links TRBV19 to TRBJ2-1, with TRBD1 matching 8 bases. CDR1 is LNHDA, CDR2 SQIVND, per germline (reference sequence). V lost 6 bases, J lost 8 bases, and 6 bases stayed unmatched. There are 13 residues in the CDR3. The CDR3 sequence is CASSRTGWDEQFF. The CDR3 DNA reads as TGTGCCAGTAGCAGGACAGGGTGGGATGAGCAGTTCTTC.

The V and J genes are TRBV2 and TRBJ1-5; TRBD1 matches at 7 bases. CDR1 and CDR2 (germline): SNHLY, FYNNEI. V gave up 8 bases and J gave up 4 bases; unmatched junction bases: 17. The CDR3 runs to 17 residues. This chain's CDR3 is CASGPGQASPINQPQHF. CDR3 sequence (DNA): TGTGCCAGCGGACCAGGACAGGCGAGCCCAATTAATCAGCCCCAGCATTTT.

The chain carries TRBV4-3 and TRBJ2-7; 8 bases line up with TRBD1. J gave up 3 bases and V 3 bases, and 1 base lay outside the gene matches. CDR1 and CDR2 from the germline V gene are LGHNA and YSLEER. This CDR3 contains 13 residues. CDR3 sequence reads: CASSHGQGYEQYF. The CDR3 DNA is TGCGCCAGCAGCCATGGACAGGGCTACGAGCAGTACTTC.

The V call is TRBV19, the J call TRBJ2-5; 7 bases are a match to TRBD2. Trimming removed 3 bases from V and 11 bases from J; junction bases left unmatched: 15. There are 15 residues in the CDR3. Germline assignment: CDR1 LNHDA and CDR2 SQIVND (reference sequence). Here the CDR3 DNA reads TGTGCCAGTAGTATCAGTACGGGAGGCCCACTGGAGCAGTACTTC. Protein: CASSISTGGPLEQYF.

This clone is large within its sample. V gene TRBV4-3 combines with J gene TRBJ1-4; D is uncertain. CDR1 and CDR2 from the germline V gene are LGHNA and YSLEER. The V end was cut by 0 bases, the J end by 3 bases, with 8 bases between. This CDR3 is built from 15 residues. The CDR3 sequence is CASSQDGGSNEKLFF. In DNA, the CDR3 is TGCGCCAGCAGCCAAGATGGAGGTTCTAATGAAAAACTGTTTTTT.

CDR3 in amino acids: CASSAGPGGFEQYF. In nucleotides, the CDR3 is TGTGCCAGCAGCGCGGGCCCAGGGGGGTTCGAGCAGTACTTC. The chain links TRBV9 to TRBJ2-7; D may be TRBD1 (7 bases). V lost 3 bases and J 6 bases, leaving 16 bases between the germline ends. CDR1 is SGDLS and CDR2 is YYNGEE in the germline V gene. The CDR3 is made up of 14 amino acids.

This chain joins TRBV6-1 and TRBJ2-1; 11 nucleotides align to TRBD2. Trimming removed 3 bases from V and 0 bases from J; junction bases left unmatched: 7. Per germline, CDR1 MNHNS and CDR2 SASEGT. The CDR3 has 18 residues. The CDR3 sequence is CASSEELAGVFSYNEQFF. In DNA, the CDR3 is TGTGCCAGCAGTGAGGAACTAGCGGGAGTGTTCTCCTACAATGAGCAGTTCTTC.

This chain joins TRBV11-3 and TRBJ2-4; maybe TRBD2 (7 bases). The V gene's germline CDR1 is SGHNT and CDR2 YENEEA. The CDR3 length is 13 residues. V lost 5 bases and J 8 bases, leaving 13 bases between the germline ends. CDR3: CASSLRGADIQYF. The CDR3 DNA sequence: TGTGCCAGCAGCCTCCGGGGGGCGGACATTCAGTACTTC.

The V gene is TRBV27, the J gene TRBJ2-3; TRBD1 matches at 9 bases. V shed 10 bases, J shed 4 bases, and the junction held 9 bases outside the gene matches. The CDR3 covers 14 residues. Germline lookup yields CDR1 MNHEY and CDR2 SMNVEV (reference sequence). This CDR3 reads CAITYRDRADTQYF. The CDR3 nucleotides are TGTGCCATAACATACCGGGACAGGGCAGATACGCAGTATTTT.

The chain recombines TRBV9 with TRBJ2-7; 12 bases are shared with TRBD2. The CDR3 is 14 amino acids. Germline V CDR1 and CDR2: SGDLS, YYNGEE. The trim removed 3 bases at V and 5 bases at J, leaving 3 bases unmatched. The CDR3 DNA reads as TGTGCCAGCAGCGAGACTAGCGGGAGAAACGAGCAGTACTTC. Its translation is CASSETSGRNEQYF.

This clone was picked up one time. V and J are TRBV4-2 and TRBJ2-7; 11 bases agree with TRBD1. Unmatched junction bases numbered 4, after V lost 2 bases and J lost 1 base. CDR3 length: 16 amino acids. Germline V gene lookup returns CDR1 LGHNA and CDR2 YNFKEQ. The CDR3 is CASSQRGTGGSYEQYF. The CDR3 region has the DNA TGTGCCAGCAGCCAAAGGGGGACAGGGGGTTCCTACGAGCAGTACTTC.

In this sample, this clone turned up a few times. This chain links TRBV28 with TRBJ2-7, with 12 bases aligning to TRBD1. This CDR3 comprises 16 residues. Germline V gene data show CDR1 as MDHEN and CDR2 as SYDVKM. V was pared by 4 bases and J by 7 bases, with 11 bases of the junction left unmatched. CDR3 sequence: CASSWGQGAPPVEQYF. DNA of the CDR3: TGTGCCAGCAGTTGGGGACAGGGGGCCCCTCCAGTTGAGCAGTACTTC.

This chain uses TRBV4-1 with TRBJ2-2, with TRBD1 as a possible D gene (6 bases). V lost 4 bases and J 0 bases, leaving 21 bases between the germline ends. CDR1 is MGHRA and CDR2 is YSYEKL in the germline V gene. The CDR3 consists of 19 residues. The CDR3, as DNA: TGCGCCAGCAGCCCAGAACGGTCTGGGGGACACCCGAACACCGGGGAGCTGTTTTTT. This codes for CASSPERSGGHPNTGELFF.

The table lists this clone with a count of one. The chain is built from TRBV11-2 and TRBJ1-1; TRBD1 is a possible D gene (5 bases). There are 15 residues in the CDR3. Trimming removed 1 base from V and 4 bases from J, with 13 bases in between. Per germline, CDR1 SGHAT and CDR2 FQNNGV. This CDR3 reads CASSLGQGFSTEAFF. The DNA of the CDR3 is TGTGCCAGCAGCTTAGGCCAGGGTTTCTCCACTGAAGCTTTCTTT.

The V gene is TRBV5-1, the J gene TRBJ2-5; TRBD2 aligns across 10 bases. Germline V gene data show CDR1 as SGHRS and CDR2 as YFSETQ. The CDR3 totals 18 residues. The junction had 15 bases not matched to a gene; V was cut back by 3 bases and J by 4 bases. The DNA of the CDR3 is TGCGCCAGCAGCTCGGAGGGGGCTAGCGGGAGTCCCCTAGAGACCCAGTACTTC. This translates into CASSSEGASGSPLETQYF.

The chain combines TRBV7-9 with TRBJ1-2; 7 bases align to TRBD1. The length of the CDR3 is 16 residues. Germline CDR1 is SEHNR and CDR2 is FQNEAQ (reference sequence). V lost 3 bases, J lost 0 bases, and 7 bases stayed unmatched. CDR3 bases: TGTGCCAGCAGCTTCGGGACAGACGACCCTAACTATGGCTACACCTTC. This encodes CASSFGTDDPNYGYTF.

This sequence joins TRBV19 and TRBJ2-2; D may be TRBD2 (6 bases). The V end lost 8 bases, the J end lost 5 bases, and 15 bases lay between the germline ends. The germline gives CDR1 LNHDA, CDR2 SQIVND (reference sequence). The CDR3 totals 14 residues. CDR3 bases: TGTGCCAGTCAAGTCTACGGGGGAACCGGGGAGCTGTTTTTT. Encoded protein: CASQVYGGTGELFF.

This clone was seen only once. This rearrangement joins TRBV5-6 to TRBJ2-1, with 10 bases aligning to TRBD1. The CDR3 is made up of 13 amino acids. J was trimmed by 7 bases and V by 9 bases; bases with no gene match: 7. In germline, CDR1 is SGHDT, CDR2 YYEEEE. The chain's CDR3 is CAKTGGALNEQFF. CDR3 bases: TGTGCCAAGACAGGGGGCGCGTTAAATGAGCAGTTCTTC.

This clone was found a few times. This rearrangement joins TRBV18 to TRBJ1-4; 7 bases are a match to TRBD1. CDR3 length equals 14 residues. V lost 5 bases and J lost 5; bases outside the gene matches: 5. Germline CDR1 and CDR2: KGHSH and LQKENI. The CDR3 region is CASSTGTANEKLFF. As DNA, the CDR3 is TGTGCCAGCTCAACCGGGACAGCGAATGAAAAACTGTTTTTT.

The chain uses TRBV7-2 and TRBJ2-7; TRBD1 matches 10 bases. CDR1 is SGHTA, CDR2 FQGNSA, per germline. The J segment lost 2 bases and the V segment lost 0 bases, leaving 1 base of the junction unmatched. The CDR3 extends over 15 amino acids. The CDR3 sequence is CASSLAGQGTYEQYF. The CDR3 region has the DNA TGTGCCAGCAGCTTAGCGGGACAGGGGACCTACGAGCAGTACTTC.

This clone was found a few times. The CDR3 DNA reads TGTGCCATCATCTTGGACAATTCCAATGAGCAGTTCTTC. Its translation: CAIILDNSNEQFF. J is TRBJ2-1 and V is TRBV27; maybe TRBD1 (5 bases). In germline, CDR1 is MNHEY, CDR2 SMNVEV (reference sequence). Trimming removed 10 bases from V and 6 bases from J, with 16 bases in between. The CDR3 contains 13 residues.

V is TRBV9 and J is TRBJ2-2; 7 bases are shared with TRBD1. Germline V gene lookup returns CDR1 SGDLS and CDR2 YYNGEE. Trimming at V came to 0 bases and at J to 4 bases, leaving 6 bases not matched to a gene. The CDR3 totals 16 residues. The CDR3 region is CASSVEGGGGTGELFF. The CDR3 DNA reads as TGTGCCAGCAGCGTAGAAGGGGGCGGCGGCACCGGGGAGCTGTTTTTT.

V is TRBV7-6 and J is TRBJ2-7, with 9 bases lining up with TRBD1. V trimming: 7 bases; J trimming: 7 bases; junction bases outside the gene matches: 11. The CDR3 extends over 14 amino acids. The germline gives CDR1 SGHVS, CDR2 FNYEAQ. CDR3 coding DNA: TGTGCCAGCACCCGAGACAGGGGGTCTGAGGAGCAGTACTTC. Amino acids: CASTRDRGSEEQYF.